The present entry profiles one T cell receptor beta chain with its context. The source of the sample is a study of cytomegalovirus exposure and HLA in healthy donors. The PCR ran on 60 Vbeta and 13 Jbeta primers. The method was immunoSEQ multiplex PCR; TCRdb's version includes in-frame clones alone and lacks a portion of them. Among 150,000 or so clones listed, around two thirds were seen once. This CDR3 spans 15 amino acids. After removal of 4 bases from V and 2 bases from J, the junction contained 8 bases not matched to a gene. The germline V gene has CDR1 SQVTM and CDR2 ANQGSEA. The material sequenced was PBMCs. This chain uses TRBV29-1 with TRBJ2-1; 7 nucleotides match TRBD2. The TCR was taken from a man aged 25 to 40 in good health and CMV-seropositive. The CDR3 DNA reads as TGCAGCGTTGTATCGGCGCGGGAGACCTACAATGAGCAGTTCTTC. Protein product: CSVVSARETYNEQFF.